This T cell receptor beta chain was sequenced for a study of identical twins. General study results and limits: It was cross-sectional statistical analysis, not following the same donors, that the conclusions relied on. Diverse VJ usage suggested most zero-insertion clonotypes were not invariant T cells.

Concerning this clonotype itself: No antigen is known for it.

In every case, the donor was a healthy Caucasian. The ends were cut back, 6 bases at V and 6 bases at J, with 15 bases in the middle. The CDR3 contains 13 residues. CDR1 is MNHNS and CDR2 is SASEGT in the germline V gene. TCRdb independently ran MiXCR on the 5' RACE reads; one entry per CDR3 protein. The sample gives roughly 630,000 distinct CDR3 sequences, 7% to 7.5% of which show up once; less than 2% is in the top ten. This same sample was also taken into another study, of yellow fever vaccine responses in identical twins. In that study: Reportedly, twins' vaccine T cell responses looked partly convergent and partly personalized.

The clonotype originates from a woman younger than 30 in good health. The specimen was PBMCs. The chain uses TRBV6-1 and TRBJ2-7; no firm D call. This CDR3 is CASRTWPPLEQYV. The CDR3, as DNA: TGTGCCAGCAGGACCTGGCCCCCTCTCGAGCAGTACGTC.